A single sample is the source of the 24 T cell receptor beta chains below, sequenced in a study of T cells after yellow fever vaccination. TCRdb called the 5' RACE reads again in MiXCR, with one record for every CDR3 protein. The data show some 350,000 distinct CDR3 sequences, with around 10% seen just once and around 20% held by the top ten. The material sequenced was PBMCs, taken on the day of the first yellow fever vaccination. The origin of the receptors is a man aged 18 to 35 who received the YFV17D yellow fever vaccine.

This clonotype has only a few counts. The V gene is TRBV27, the J gene TRBJ2-3, with 10 positions matching TRBD2. The CDR3 is 16 residues long. After removal of 6 bases from V and 0 bases from J, the junction contained 6 bases not matched to a gene. Germline V CDR1 and CDR2: MNHEY, SMNVEV (reference sequence). CDR3 sequence reads: CASRPGLATSTDTQYF. Here the CDR3 DNA reads TGTGCCAGCAGACCGGGACTAGCGACTAGCACAGATACGCAGTATTTT.

This clonotype was detected only a few times. The chain uses TRBV5-6 and TRBJ1-5, with 9 bases aligning to TRBD1. Germline V gene lookup returns CDR1 SGHDT and CDR2 YYEEEE. V shed 2 bases, J shed 2 bases, and the junction held 8 bases outside the gene matches. This CDR3 is built from 17 residues. CDR3 loop: CASSFYRGQGGNQPQHF. In DNA form, the CDR3 reads TGTGCCAGCAGCTTCTACAGGGGGCAAGGGGGCAATCAGCCCCAGCATTTT.

The J gene is TRBJ2-2, the V gene TRBV5-1, with 8 bases lining up with TRBD2. Germline lookup yields CDR1 SGHRS and CDR2 YFSETQ. The V and J ends lost 3 bases and 1 base, in that order; junction bases with no gene match: 17. The CDR3 sequence is 20 residues long. CDR3 residues: CASSSRRERTAGENTGELFF. DNA of the CDR3: TGCGCCAGCAGCTCACGCAGGGAACGGACAGCGGGGGAGAACACCGGGGAGCTGTTTTTT.

This clonotype was seen repeatedly, ten times or more. J is TRBJ1-4 and V is TRBV5-1, with D hard to call. Germline V gene sequence: CDR1 SGHRS, CDR2 YFSETQ. Trimming pared 5 bases from V and 6 bases from J, leaving 8 bases between. The CDR3 consists of 12 residues. The CDR3: CASRFGDEKLFF. The CDR3 region has the DNA TGCGCCAGCAGGTTCGGAGATGAAAAACTGTTTTTT.

The chain links TRBV19 to TRBJ2-3; D perhaps matches TRBD2 (5 bases). This CDR3 comprises 15 residues. CDR1 is LNHDA, CDR2 SQIVND, per germline (reference sequence). Trimming left V 5 bases short and J 6 bases short, with 18 bases between. CDR3 in amino acids: CASSPRGREGDTQYF. As DNA, the CDR3 is TGTGCCAGTAGTCCCCGTGGCCGTGAGGGCGATACGCAGTATTTT.

The sample holds many counts of this clonotype. This chain joins TRBV12-3 or TRBV12-4 and TRBJ2-7, with no clear D. Trimming took 6 bases from V and 2 from J, leaving 14 bases between them. This CDR3 is 14 amino acids long. CDR3: CASRNSRYPYEQYF. DNA for the CDR3: TGTGCCAGCAGGAACTCCCGCTACCCCTACGAGCAGTACTTC.

This clonotype was counted many times. The CDR3 here is CSVEGAGMNTEAFF. In DNA form, the CDR3 reads TGCAGCGTTGAAGGCGCTGGCATGAACACTGAAGCTTTCTTT. The chain recombines TRBV29-1 with TRBJ1-1; D is unclear. The CDR3 totals 14 residues. Germline V gives CDR1 SQVTM, CDR2 ANQGSEA. Trimming took 1 base from V and 0 from J, leaving 9 bases between them.

J is TRBJ1-5 and V is TRBV2; D ambiguous. CDR3 length equals 16 residues. V shed 1 base and J shed 0 bases, with 10 bases lying between them. CDR1 SNHLY and CDR2 FYNNEI come from the germline V gene. CDR3 protein: CASSEGVGFSNQPQHF. The CDR3 nucleotides are TGTGCCAGCAGTGAAGGGGTTGGATTTAGCAATCAGCCCCAGCATTTT.

This clonotype was observed at least ten times. The rearrangement uses TRBV6-1 and TRBJ2-2; 7 nucleotides line up with TRBD2. J was trimmed by 0 bases and V by 7 bases; bases with no gene match: 5. The CDR3 totals 15 residues. CDR1 and CDR2 from the germline V gene are MNHNS and SASEGT. The CDR3 DNA follows: TGTGCCAGCACCTGGGACTACGCGAACACCGGGGAGCTGTTTTTT. It translates to CASTWDYANTGELFF.

The chain has TRBV5-4 and TRBJ2-2; 10 bases fit TRBD1. There are 15 residues in the CDR3. From germline, CDR1 is SGHNT and CDR2 YYREEE (reference sequence). V was clipped by 9 bases and J by 3 bases; unmatched bases: 8. The DNA for the CDR3 is TGTGCCATGCGGCCCGGGACAGGGGACACCGGGGAGCTGTTTTTT. It translates to CAMRPGTGDTGELFF.

This clonotype was detected only a few times. This chain joins TRBV20-1 and TRBJ1-2; the D gene is possibly TRBD1 (6 bases). Germline CDR1 reads DFQATT; CDR2 reads SNEGSKA (reference sequence). This CDR3 is 14 amino acids long. V dropped 5 bases and J dropped 0 bases, with 13 bases sitting between them. The CDR3 DNA follows: TGCAGTGCTTCCGGGACAACAACTAACTATGGCTACACCTTC. It yields the protein CSASGTTTNYGYTF.

The J gene is TRBJ2-7, the V gene TRBV6-5; D unresolved. The CDR3 is 15 amino acids. V lost 0 bases, J lost 3 bases, and 12 bases lay in between. Germline loops: CDR1 MNHEY, CDR2 SVGAGI. CDR3 in amino acids: CASSYSGLEGYEQYF. CDR3 nucleotides: TGTGCCAGCAGTTACTCGGGTCTGGAAGGCTACGAGCAGTACTTC.

This clonotype occurred a few times. The chain joins TRBV12-3 or TRBV12-4 to TRBJ1-1, with 9 bases fitting TRBD1. V was pared by 6 bases and J by 5 bases, with 13 bases of the junction left unmatched. The CDR3 is 16 amino acids. The CDR3 protein is CASRPTGGAEGTEAFF. For the CDR3, the DNA is TGTGCCAGCAGACCCACAGGGGGCGCAGAGGGAACTGAAGCTTTCTTT.

This clonotype came up a few times. The rearrangement uses TRBV28 and TRBJ2-5, with a tentative D call TRBD2 (6 bases). The V gene's germline CDR1 is MDHEN and CDR2 SYDVKM. Trimming removed 4 bases at V and 1 base at J, with 10 bases between. The CDR3 extends over 14 amino acids. The CDR3 DNA follows: TGTGCCAGCAGTTCGGCGGGGATCCAAGAGACCCAGTACTTC. It codes for CASSSAGIQETQYF.

The chain carries TRBV5-1 and TRBJ2-7, with TRBD2 as a possible D gene (5 bases). This CDR3 has 13 amino acids. Trimming removed 2 bases at V and 3 bases at J, with 9 bases between. Germline values: CDR1 SGHRS, CDR2 YFSETQ. The CDR3 nucleotides read TGCGCCAGCAGCTTATACGGGAACTACGAGCAGTACTTC. Translating it yields CASSLYGNYEQYF.

CDR3 residues: CASSSRAGQAFF. The CDR3 coding sequence is TGTGCCAGCAGCTCCCGGGCAGGACAAGCTTTCTTT. The chain uses TRBV7-9 and TRBJ1-1; no reliable D call. This CDR3 has 12 amino acids. The germline gives CDR1 SEHNR, CDR2 FQNEAQ (reference sequence). V gave up 4 bases and J gave up 9 bases, with 12 bases separating them.

This clonotype has only a few counts. The V call is TRBV5-6, the J call TRBJ1-6, with no clear D. V was shortened by 4 bases and J by 8 bases, with 16 bases between the two germline ends. Per the germline V gene, CDR1 is SGHDT and CDR2 is YYEEEE. The CDR3 is 15 amino acids. The CDR3 loop is CASSPGVLRDSPLHF. For the CDR3, the DNA is TGTGCCAGCAGCCCCGGAGTCCTTCGGGATTCACCCCTCCACTTT. The whole variable domain, remainder taken from reference TRBV5-6 and TRBJ1-6, is DAGVTQSPTHLIKTRGQQVTLRCSPKSGHDTVSWYQQALGQGPQFIFQYYEEEERQRGNFPDRFSGHQFPNYSSELNVNALLLGDSALYLCASSPGVLRDSPLHFGNGTRLTVT.

There are many counts of this clonotype. The chain uses TRBV2 and TRBJ1-5; no clear D gene. Germline values: CDR1 SNHLY, CDR2 FYNNEI. The CDR3 sequence is 14 residues long. The V gene lost 1 base and the J gene lost 0 bases, with 4 bases spanning the gap. The CDR3 DNA is TGTGCCAGCAGTGAAGGTCTTAGCAATCAGCCCCAGCATTTT. This gives the protein CASSEGLSNQPQHF.

The chain links TRBV5-4 to TRBJ2-2, with D possibly being TRBD1 (6 bases). CDR1 is SGHNT and CDR2 is YYREEE in the germline V gene (reference sequence). Trimming took off 1 base at V and 1 base at J, with 11 bases between the two ends. This CDR3 comprises 16 residues. The CDR3 nucleotides are TGTGCCAGCAGCTTGCCAGGGGCGAAGAACACCGGGGAGCTGTTTTTT. Amino acid sequence: CASSLPGAKNTGELFF.

The chain employs TRBV25-1 and TRBJ2-5; D remains unclear. Trimming pared 1 base from V and 2 bases from J, leaving 8 bases between. This CDR3 spans 14 amino acids. From germline, CDR1 is MGHDK and CDR2 SYGVNS. The CDR3 coding sequence is TGTGCCAGCAGTGAATCAGGAGTTCAAGAGACCCAGTACTTC. This translates into CASSESGVQETQYF. Filled out from reference TRBV25-1 and TRBJ2-5, the complete variable domain reads EADIYQTPRYLVIGTGKKITLECSQTMGHDKMYWYQQDPGMELHLIHYSYGVNSTEKGDLSSESTVSRIRTEHFPLTLESARPSHTSQYLCASSESGVQETQYFGPGTRLLVL.

This clonotype was seen ten or more times. This chain uses TRBV6-1 with TRBJ2-1; TRBD1 agrees at 12 bases. Germline CDR1 and CDR2: MNHNS and SASEGT. V shed 6 bases, J shed 3 bases, and the junction held 6 bases outside the gene matches. This CDR3 region has 16 residues. The CDR3 spells CASSKGTGGLYNEQFF. CDR3 bases: TGTGCCAGCAGCAAGGGGACAGGGGGCCTCTACAATGAGCAGTTCTTC.

V and J are TRBV5-1 and TRBJ1-1; 8 bases map to TRBD1. The CDR3 covers 15 residues. Germline V gives CDR1 SGHRS, CDR2 YFSETQ. Unmatched junction bases numbered 12, after V lost 0 bases and J lost 11 bases. DNA for the CDR3: TGCGCCAGCAGCTTGGGGGACAGGACCCCAGAGGGGGCTTTCTTT. It is translated as CASSLGDRTPEGAFF.

Only a few counts were recorded for this clonotype. The chain has TRBV29-1 and TRBJ2-3; D is undetermined. V lost 4 bases and J lost 2, with 16 bases in between. This CDR3 is 15 amino acids long. Germline CDR1 and CDR2: SQVTM and ANQGSEA. Here the CDR3 reads CSVVILRTSTDTQYF. The DNA for the CDR3 is TGCAGCGTTGTTATATTAAGGACCTCCACAGATACGCAGTATTTT.

This clonotype was detected a few times. This sequence joins TRBV24-1 and TRBJ2-5; D unresolved. The CDR3 covers 11 residues. V lost 8 bases and J lost 3, with 6 bases in between. Germline CDR1 and CDR2: KGHDR and SFDVKD. CDR3 region: CATISEETQYF. In DNA form, the CDR3 reads TGTGCCACCATCTCGGAAGAGACCCAGTACTTC.